Below are 30 T cell receptor beta chains sequenced from a single sample in a study of CD8 T cells in Susac syndrome. The RNA, 0.5 to 1 ug, was put through reverse transcription using random hexamers. TCRdb used MiXCR to reprocess the immunoSEQ multiplex PCR reads, holding one entry per CDR3 protein. There are around 150,000 distinct CDR3 sequences in the sample; 80% to 95% occur only once, and more than 0.11% lies in the top ten. Sequencing used CD4+ T cells from PBMCs. These receptors came from a human donor in good health.

J is TRBJ2-7 and V is TRBV29-1; no definite D call. V lost 5 bases to trimming and J lost 3 bases, with 8 bases between them. The V gene's germline CDR1 is SQVTM and CDR2 ANQGSEA. The CDR3 is made up of 11 amino acids. CDR3 sequence reads: CSVRADYEQYF. For the CDR3, the DNA is TGCAGCGTTCGAGCAGACTACGAGCAGTACTTC.

This clonotype was seen a few times. The chain recombines TRBV10-2 with TRBJ2-1; TRBD1 matches 9 bases. Per germline, CDR1 WSHSY and CDR2 SAAADI. V trimming: 4 bases; J trimming: 9 bases; junction bases outside the gene matches: 13. This CDR3 is built from 16 residues. In DNA, the CDR3 is TGCGCCAGCAGTGGAGGGGACAGGGAACCCCCGCGTGAGCAGTTCTTC. Translated: CASSGGDREPPREQFF.

This chain links TRBV7-2 with TRBJ2-2; 8 bases map to TRBD1. Germline V gives CDR1 SGHTA, CDR2 FQGNSA. This CDR3 spans 15 amino acids. J lost 4 bases, V lost 3 bases, and 4 bases had no gene match. In nucleotides, the CDR3 is TGTGCCAGCAGCTTCCTACAGGGGGGCACCGGGGAGCTGTTTTTT. Amino acid sequence: CASSFLQGGTGELFF.

The chain's CDR3 is CSAREGGGSDTQYF. CDR3 DNA sequence: TGCAGTGCTAGAGAGGGCGGGGGATCAGATACGCAGTATTTT. The chain couples TRBV20-1 to TRBJ2-3, with 7 nucleotides matching TRBD2. The CDR3 loop spans 14 amino acids. Per the germline V gene, CDR1 is DFQATT and CDR2 is SNEGSKA (reference sequence). Trimming took 0 bases from V and 4 from J; bases not matched to a gene: 4.

The chain joins TRBV30 to TRBJ1-1, with 12 nucleotides matching TRBD1. This CDR3 region has 12 residues. Looked up from germline, CDR1 is GTSNPN and CDR2 is SVGIG (reference sequence). V shed 5 bases and J 6 bases; nucleotides not matched to a gene: 1. The CDR3 sequence is CAWGTGGSEAFF. CDR3 in DNA: TGTGCCTGGGGGACAGGGGGCTCTGAAGCTTTCTTT.

The chain is built from TRBV9 and TRBJ2-5, with D unresolved. Germline values: CDR1 SGDLS, CDR2 YYNGEE. The CDR3 extends over 16 amino acids. Trimming cost V 0 bases and J 2 bases, with 14 bases left between them. The DNA for the CDR3 is TGTGCCAGCAGCGTAGCTATACAAGACAATCAAGAGACCCAGTACTTC. This codes for CASSVAIQDNQETQYF.

The chain has TRBV20-1 and TRBJ1-5; D is unresolved. CDR1 and CDR2 (germline): DFQATT, SNEGSKA (reference sequence). Trimming shortened V by 3 bases and J by 5 bases, and 8 bases separated the two germline ends. The CDR3 extends over 12 amino acids. CDR3 DNA: TGCAGTGCTAGCCCTGGGGATCAGCCCCAGCATTTT. Residues: CSASPGDQPQHF.

V and J are TRBV2 and TRBJ2-2; D not resolved. The CDR3 loop spans 15 amino acids. V lost 6 bases to trimming and J lost 5 bases, with 16 bases between them. The V gene's germline CDR1 is SNHLY and CDR2 FYNNEI. CDR3: CASRITSGGTGELFF. The CDR3 DNA is TGTGCCAGCAGAATCACGTCAGGTGGGACCGGGGAGCTGTTTTTT.

J is TRBJ2-3 and V is TRBV7-9; D gene uncertain. Trimming cost V 2 bases and J 6 bases, with 12 bases left between them. The CDR3 has 14 amino acids. Looked up from germline, CDR1 is SEHNR and CDR2 is FQNEAQ (reference sequence). The CDR3, as DNA: TGTGCCAGCAGCTTAATGGTGGGGTCCGATACGCAGTATTTT. Translated: CASSLMVGSDTQYF.

The chain uses TRBV27 and TRBJ1-3; no clear D gene. The CDR3 is 15 amino acids. The germline CDR1 and CDR2 sequences are MNHEY and SMNVEV (reference sequence). V lost 5 bases to trimming and J lost 0 bases, with 11 bases between them. This CDR3 is CASSQMGSSGNTIYF. The CDR3 DNA sequence: TGTGCCAGCAGTCAGATGGGGAGCTCTGGAAACACCATATATTTT.

The chain combines TRBV18 with TRBJ1-5, with unresolved D. The CDR3 consists of 14 residues. Germline V gives CDR1 KGHSH, CDR2 LQKENI. Trimming cost V 2 bases and J 0 bases, with 5 bases left between them. Here the CDR3 reads CASSPVFSNQPQHF. CDR3 DNA sequence: TGTGCCAGCTCACCAGTTTTTAGCAATCAGCCCCAGCATTTT.

DNA of the CDR3: TGTGCCAGCAGTTACTCAGGGAAACTTAGCACAGATACGCAGTATTTT. This sequence encodes CASSYSGKLSTDTQYF. The chain is built from TRBV6-5 and TRBJ2-3; D is undetermined. Deletions cut 0 bases from V and 0 bases from J, with 10 bases between. The germline CDR1 and CDR2 sequences are MNHEY and SVGAGI. This CDR3 region has 16 residues.

J is TRBJ2-2 and V is TRBV12-3 or TRBV12-4; weak D call: TRBD2 (6 bases). Trimming took off 3 bases at V and 1 base at J, with 9 bases between the two ends. The CDR3 consists of 15 residues. Here the CDR3 reads CASSFRDWNTGELFF. CDR3 bases: TGTGCCAGCAGTTTCCGGGACTGGAACACCGGGGAGCTGTTTTTT.

This clonotype has only one observation. The chain has TRBV7-9 and TRBJ2-1, with 7 bases lining up with TRBD2. Germline V gene sequence: CDR1 SEHNR, CDR2 FQNEAQ (reference sequence). V lost 1 base and J lost 15; bases outside the gene matches: 6. The CDR3 runs to 12 residues. The CDR3 DNA is TGTGCCAGCAGCTTAGAGGAGCGGGGACGGTTCTTC. This codes for CASSLEERGRFF.

V is TRBV29-1 and J is TRBJ2-5; the match to TRBD2 covers 8 bases. Germline V lookup: CDR1 SQVTM, CDR2 ANQGSEA. V was pared by 2 bases and J by 2 bases, with 10 bases of the junction left unmatched. This CDR3 comprises 16 residues. CDR3 residues: CSVEIGGRGGQETQYF. In nucleotides, the CDR3 is TGCAGCGTTGAAATTGGAGGCCGGGGGGGGCAAGAGACCCAGTACTTC.

V is TRBV11-2 and J is TRBJ1-4; no clear D. Trimming took off 1 base at V and 0 bases at J, with 15 bases between the two ends. Germline V CDR1 and CDR2: SGHAT, FQNNGV. The CDR3 is made up of 18 amino acids. Here the CDR3 DNA reads TGTGCCAGCAGCTTAGGCAGCTCGTCAATTGCAACTAATGAAAAACTGTTTTTT. It translates to CASSLGSSSIATNEKLFF.

This sequence joins TRBV6-5 and TRBJ2-4; TRBD2 agrees at 7 bases. With V trimmed by 2 bases and J by 2 bases, 6 bases remained unmatched. This CDR3 is built from 16 residues. CDR1 is MNHEY and CDR2 is SVGAGI in the germline V gene. CDR3: CASSYGAGTTKNIQYF. The CDR3 DNA reads TGTGCCAGCAGTTACGGGGCGGGGACTACCAAAAACATTCAGTACTTC.

The rearrangement joins TRBV6-1 to TRBJ2-7, with D perhaps given as TRBD1 or TRBD2 (5 bases each). The V gene's germline CDR1 is MNHNS and CDR2 SASEGT. V shed 5 bases and J shed 3 bases, with 11 bases lying between them. The CDR3 has 13 residues. CDR3 loop: CASSTGRGYEQYF. In DNA form, the CDR3 reads TGTGCCAGCAGTACGGGACGTGGCTACGAGCAGTACTTC.

The chain employs TRBV3-1 and TRBJ1-1; D perhaps matches TRBD1 (6 bases). Germline assignment: CDR1 LGHDT and CDR2 YNNKEL (reference sequence). The CDR3 covers 15 residues. The germline V and J ends were trimmed by 4 bases and 6 bases, with 18 bases remaining between them. The CDR3, as DNA: TGTGCCAGCAGCCTTAGACCAGGGGAAGGGTCTGAAGCTTTCTTT. Residues: CASSLRPGEGSEAFF.

The CDR3 is CASSQLCQGVSYGYTF. In nucleotides, the CDR3 is TGCGCCAGCAGTCAATTGTGCCAGGGGGTGTCTTATGGCTACACCTTC. The chain couples TRBV23-1 to TRBJ1-2; 7 bases align to TRBD1. TRBV23-1 qualifies as an ORF whose function is uncertain. J was trimmed by 5 bases and V by 1 base; bases with no gene match: 10. This CDR3 is 16 amino acids long.

This sequence joins TRBV4-1 and TRBJ2-5, with D possibly TRBD1 on 6 matching bases. The CDR3 is made up of 15 amino acids. Germline assignment: CDR1 MGHRA and CDR2 YSYEKL. V was cut by 4 bases and J by 3 bases, with 15 bases left in between. This CDR3 reads CASSLLTGPEETQYF. The CDR3 nucleotides read TGCGCCAGCAGCCTCCTGACAGGACCGGAAGAGACCCAGTACTTC.

In this sample, this clonotype turned up once. The V and J genes are TRBV20-1 and TRBJ1-1; 9 nucleotides agree with TRBD1. Trimming removed 5 bases from V and 0 bases from J; junction bases left unmatched: 7. Germline lookup yields CDR1 DFQATT and CDR2 SNEGSKA (reference sequence). The CDR3 has 15 residues. This chain's CDR3 is CSAGKTGGLNTEAFF. The CDR3 coding sequence is TGCAGTGCTGGAAAAACAGGGGGCCTGAACACTGAAGCTTTCTTT.

This clonotype appeared once. The chain joins TRBV5-1 to TRBJ2-3, with D perhaps matching TRBD2 (6 bases). Between the trimmed V and J ends, which lost 7 bases and 1 base, there was a span of 13 bases. The CDR3 is 14 amino acids. The V gene's germline CDR1 is SGHRS and CDR2 YFSETQ. The CDR3 is CASRRSSGTDTQYF. The CDR3 coding sequence is TGCGCCAGCCGTCGGTCTAGCGGCACAGATACGCAGTATTTT.

V and J are TRBV12-3 or TRBV12-4 and TRBJ2-1; 7 nucleotides agree with TRBD1. The CDR3 runs to 17 residues. With V trimmed by 5 bases and J by 8 bases, 18 bases remained unmatched. CDR3 coding DNA: TGTGCCAGCAGTCAACAGACAGGGCAGGGTGGGGTGGATGAGCAGTTCTTC. Protein sequence: CASSQQTGQGGVDEQFF.

The V gene is TRBV10-3, the J gene TRBJ1-2, with TRBD1 as a possible D gene (5 bases). Trimming took 0 bases from V and 4 from J, leaving 9 bases between them. CDR3 length equals 14 residues. Germline-derived CDR1 and CDR2 are ENHRY and SYGVKD. CDR3 loop: CAISESQGSYGYTF. CDR3 DNA: TGTGCCATCAGTGAGTCGCAGGGAAGCTATGGCTACACCTTC.

This chain joins TRBV6-5 and TRBJ1-1; possible D gene TRBD1, 5 bases. V lost 6 bases and J 4 bases, leaving 18 bases between the germline ends. Germline V gene data show CDR1 as MNHEY and CDR2 as SVGAGI. The CDR3 has 15 amino acids. Here the CDR3 reads CASRSQPGEGTEAFF. In DNA, the CDR3 is TGTGCCAGCAGATCCCAACCGGGGGAGGGCACTGAAGCTTTCTTT.

A single count supports this clonotype. This chain joins TRBV29-1 and TRBJ2-3, with TRBD1 identical over 12 bases. The V and J ends lost 7 bases and 4 bases, in that order; junction bases with no gene match: 9. This CDR3 has 15 amino acids. The V gene's germline CDR1 is SQVTM and CDR2 ANQGSEA. CDR3 in DNA: TGCAGCGCCTGGATAGGGACAGGGGGCGCAGATACGCAGTATTTT. This sequence encodes CSAWIGTGGADTQYF.

This chain uses TRBV5-4 with TRBJ2-5, with 8 bases fitting TRBD2. Germline loops: CDR1 SGHNT, CDR2 YYREEE (reference sequence). The CDR3 sequence is 14 residues long. V shed 4 bases, J shed 5 bases, and the junction held 7 bases outside the gene matches. For the CDR3, the DNA is TGTGCCAGCAGCCGTGGACTAGCAGGGGAGACCCAGTACTTC. It yields the protein CASSRGLAGETQYF.

The V gene is TRBV27, the J gene TRBJ2-1; D not resolved. Trimming pared 6 bases from V and 9 bases from J, leaving 18 bases between. The CDR3 is 14 residues long. The germline V gene has CDR1 MNHEY and CDR2 SMNVEV (reference sequence). CDR3 loop: CASSPDQITVEQFF. The CDR3 DNA reads as TGTGCCAGCAGCCCCGACCAAATAACGGTTGAGCAGTTCTTC.

The gene calls are TRBV12-3 or TRBV12-4 and TRBJ2-1, with D possibly TRBD1 on 5 matching bases. V lost 2 bases, J lost 4 bases, and 6 bases lay in between. The CDR3 is 13 amino acids. For the CDR3, the DNA is TGTGCCAGCAGTTTACAGGGTTACAATGAGCAGTTCTTC. This gives the protein CASSLQGYNEQFF.